This TCR beta chain was observed in a study of OX40 agonist ivuxolimab in advanced cancers. Study as a whole: Patients with hepatocellular carcinoma, melanoma, renal cell or head and neck cancer made up the dose-escalation patients.

This clone came up once. Sequenced by immunoSEQ multiplex PCR; TCRdb stores in-frame clones only, minus some. This table has some 48,000 clones, 84% appearing once. The sample was CD4+ or CD8+ T cells sorted from blood, taken in a trial of the OX40 agonist ivuxolimab. This sequence was found in an adult with an advanced solid tumor such as melanoma, head and neck, liver or kidney cancer.

For the CDR3, the DNA is TGCGCCAGCAGCCAAGCCCCCAGGGGAGGCGAGCAGTACTTC. It yields the protein CASSQAPRGGEQYF. The rearrangement links TRBV4-1 to TRBJ2-7; D tentatively reads TRBD1 or TRBD2 (6 bases each). V lost 1 base and J lost 6, with 13 bases in between. The V gene's germline CDR1 is MGHRA and CDR2 YSYEKL. CDR3 length: 14 amino acids.